The rows below give T cell receptor beta chains drawn from one sample of a study of STAT5B mutations in CD4+ large granular lymphocyte leukemia. Some clones are missing from TCRdb's copy, which holds only in-frame ones; the method was immunoSEQ multiplex PCR. The sample records more than 30,000 clones, 85% to 90% being singletons. Sequenced sample: CD4+ T cells from blood buffy coats. These TCRs come from a human donor in good health. Each CDR3 is given with its conserved first and last residue. D genes are given only for firm matches. Clone size, where shown, is once, few, many, or a class for clones that have expanded.

clone size,V gene,D gene,J gene,CDR3 DNA,CDR3 protein
.,TRBV4-2,TRBD2,TRBJ2-5,TGTGCCAGCAGCCAAGGCGGACTAGCTCAAGAGACCCAGTACTTC,CASSQGGLAQETQYF
once,TRBV6-5,.,TRBJ1-3,TGTGCCAGCAGGAAAAAATGGACAGTTGGAAACACCATATATTTT,CASRKKWTVGNTIYF
.,TRBV5-4,TRBD2,TRBJ2-7,TGTGCCAGCAGCTTGAAAGCGGGAGGGGGTTACGAGCAGTACTTC,CASSLKAGGGYEQYF
.,TRBV7-2,TRBD1,TRBJ1-3,TGTGCCAGCAGCGCCAGGGGGCCCCTCTCTGGAAACACCATATATTTT,CASSARGPLSGNTIYF
.,TRBV2,TRBD2,TRBJ2-1,TGTGCCAACGGGGCTAGCGGGAGAATTAGTGAGCAGTTCTTC,CANGASGRISEQFF
.,TRBV7-9,TRBD2,TRBJ2-7,TGTGCCAGCAGCTTAGGTAGCGGGACCCCTTACGAGCAGTACTTC,CASSLGSGTPYEQYF
.,TRBV6-5,TRBD1,TRBJ1-5,TGTGCCAGCAGTTACTCTACAGGGGGTCAGCAGCCCCAGCATTTT,CASSYSTGGQQPQHF
.,TRBV28,.,TRBJ1-1,TGTGCCAGCAGTTTAGACCAGGCCCTCAGGGTAATGACGATCACTGAAGCTTTCTTT,CASSLDQALRVMTITEAFF
.,TRBV12-1,.,TRBJ2-1,TGTGCCAGCAGCCACCGCCCATCAGCGGGAGAGAGGGGTTCGGAGCAGTTCTTC,CASSHRPSAGERGSEQFF
.,TRBV7-2,.,TRBJ1-2,TGTGCCAGCAGCTTAGGGGAGGGAGGGGATATGGGATATGGCTACACCTTC,CASSLGEGGDMGYGYTF
.,TRBV19,.,TRBJ2-3,TGTGCCAGTAGTATTGGCCCCTCCAGCACAGATACGCAGTATTTT,CASSIGPSSTDTQYF
.,TRBV6-6,TRBD2,TRBJ2-3,TGTGCCAGCAGTTACTCGCAGCGGGAGCCAGATACGCAGTATTTT,CASSYSQREPDTQYF
.,TRBV10-3,TRBD2,TRBJ2-7,TGTGCCACCGCCGGACTAGTAGATAACGAGCAGTACTTC,CATAGLVDNEQYF
few,TRBV11-2,.,TRBJ1-5,TGTGCCAGCAGCTGGGGGGAGAATCAGCCCCAGCATTTT,CASSWGENQPQHF
.,TRBV5-5,TRBD2,TRBJ2-1,TGTGCCAGCAGCTTGCCGACTAGCAGGAATGAGCAGTTCTTC,CASSLPTSRNEQFF
.,TRBV11-1,TRBD2,TRBJ2-7,TGTGCCACCCAAACTAGCGGTCCCTACGAGCAGTACTTC,CATQTSGPYEQYF
.,TRBV6-5,.,TRBJ2-3,TGTGCCAGCAGCCTGAGTCGGAGCCTGGATACGCAGTATTTT,CASSLSRSLDTQYF
.,TRBV6-5,.,TRBJ1-3,TGTGCCAGCAGTCTTACCGGGACATATGGAAACACCATATATTTT,CASSLTGTYGNTIYF
.,TRBV18,TRBD1,TRBJ1-2,TGTGCCAGCTCACCACCAGGACAGGGGCGCTACACCTTC,CASSPPGQGRYTF
.,TRBV19,.,TRBJ1-1,TGTGCCAGTAGCCGGGAGTGGGCCACTGAAGCTTTCTTT,CASSREWATEAFF
few,TRBV5-4,.,TRBJ1-1,TGTGCCAGCAGCCCTATGAAGGTCTTGAACACTGAAGCTTTCTTT,CASSPMKVLNTEAFF
.,TRBV29-1,.,TRBJ2-3,TGCAGCGTTGGAGCGGGCAAGTCAGATACGCAGTATTTT,CSVGAGKSDTQYF
.,TRBV7-9,.,TRBJ1-1,TGTGCCAGCAGCTTAGCGCGAGTATCGGGGGCTTTCTTT,CASSLARVSGAFF
once,TRBV6-1,.,TRBJ1-1,TGTGCCACCCAGTACATCATGAACACTGAAGCTTTCTTT,CATQYIMNTEAFF
.,TRBV6-5,.,TRBJ2-1,TGTGCCAGCGCTGGATACAATGAGCAGTTCTTC,CASAGYNEQFF
.,TRBV29-1,.,TRBJ1-1,TGCAGCGTCGTAAGAGGAGGGCTGAACACTGAAGCTTTCTTT,CSVVRGGLNTEAFF
.,TRBV28,TRBD1,TRBJ2-2,TGTGCCAGCAGTTCCGACAGGGGGAGGAGTTCCGGGGAGCTGTTTTTT,CASSSDRGRSSGELFF
.,TRBV7-9,TRBD1,TRBJ1-1,TGTGCCCAGGGGCCGTGGGACAGGGGGAACACTGAAGCTTTCTTT,CAQGPWDRGNTEAFF
.,TRBV6-1,.,TRBJ1-1,TGTGCCAGCAGTCCCCTCAAGGTTTGGAGTCCTGAAGCTTTCTTT,CASSPLKVWSPEAFF
.,TRBV5-6,.,TRBJ1-3,TGTGCCAGCAGCTTTAACAGACAAGGAAACACCATATATTTT,CASSFNRQGNTIYF
.,TRBV7-9,.,TRBJ1-3,TGTGCCAGCAGCCCTAGACACACCCCCTCTGGAAACACCATATATTTT,CASSPRHTPSGNTIYF
few,TRBV10-2,.,TRBJ1-1,TGCGCCAGCAGACAGGGTGGCACTGAAGCTTTCTTT,CASRQGGTEAFF
once,TRBV9,TRBD1,TRBJ2-2,TGTGCCAGCAGCGTCCTCGGACAGGGTTACACCGGGGAGCTGTTTTTT,CASSVLGQGYTGELFF
.,TRBV28,.,TRBJ2-3,TGTGCCAGCAAACCCGGACAAAGGCACACAGATACGCAGTATTTT,CASKPGQRHTDTQYF
.,TRBV28,TRBD1,TRBJ1-1,TGTGCCAGCAGTCCCGGGGACAGAGGAGGGACTGAAGCTTTCTTT,CASSPGDRGGTEAFF
.,TRBV11-2,TRBD2,TRBJ2-1,TGTGCCAGCAGCTTAGTAGCGGGAGGTGGGTATGAGCAGTTCTTC,CASSLVAGGGYEQFF
few,TRBV21-1,.,TRBJ2-7,TGTGCCAGCAGCAAAGCACGTTCGGGCGGGAGCTCCTACGAGCAGTACTTC,CASSKARSGGSSYEQYF
.,TRBV5-1,.,TRBJ2-7,TGCGCCAGCAGCCTGACCTCGGGGTACGAGCAGTACTTC,CASSLTSGYEQYF
.,TRBV7-9,.,TRBJ2-7,TGTGCCAGCAGCCTACAGGGTATCGAGCAGTACTTC,CASSLQGIEQYF
few,TRBV2,.,TRBJ2-7,TGTGCCAGCAGGGATAGCGGACGGGGAACCTACGAGCAGTACTTC,CASRDSGRGTYEQYF
.,TRBV6-5,.,TRBJ1-2,TGTGCCAGCAGTGCAGGCTGGGACCAGGGAGGAGGCTACACCTTC,CASSAGWDQGGGYTF
.,TRBV6-1,TRBD1,TRBJ1-4,TGTGCCAGCAGTGGAATCCGGGACAGGGGGGAAAAACTGTTTTTT,CASSGIRDRGEKLFF
few,TRBV5-4,.,TRBJ2-3,TGTGCCAGCAGCGGGCCTAGCATGGATACGCAGTATTTT,CASSGPSMDTQYF
.,TRBV27,.,TRBJ2-3,TGTGCCAGCAACCAACAGGGAGGTGCGCAGTATTTT,CASNQQGGAQYF
.,TRBV30,.,TRBJ1-2,TGTGCCTGGAGCCCCCACTCAGTAAACTATGGCTACACCTTC,CAWSPHSVNYGYTF
.,TRBV9,TRBD2,TRBJ2-1,TGTGCCAGCAGCGTAGGGACTAGGAGTCTTGATGAGCAGTTCTTC,CASSVGTRSLDEQFF
.,TRBV5-1,.,TRBJ1-3,TGCGCCAGCAGCTTCGTGGCTTTAGAATCTGGGAACACCATATATTTT,CASSFVALESGNTIYF
few,TRBV7-9,.,TRBJ1-1,TGTGCCAGCAGCCAACAGAACACTGAAGCTTTCTTT,CASSQQNTEAFF
.,TRBV10-3,TRBD2,TRBJ2-1,TGTGCCATCAGTGAGGGACTAGCGGGTTACAATGAGCAGTTCTTC,CAISEGLAGYNEQFF
.,TRBV11-2,.,TRBJ2-7,TGTGCCAGCAGCCTTCGGGGAAACTACGAGCAGTACTTC,CASSLRGNYEQYF
once,TRBV9,.,TRBJ2-5,TGTGCCAGCAGCGTAAACCCCGGCGAGACCCAGTACTTC,CASSVNPGETQYF
.,TRBV30,TRBD2,TRBJ2-7,TGTGCCTGGAGTTCCCCTTTGTCTAGCGGGAGGTACGAGCAGTACTTC,CAWSSPLSSGRYEQYF
.,TRBV4-2,.,TRBJ2-1,TGTGCCAGCAGCCAAGATATCAATAGCAATGAGCAGTTCTTC,CASSQDINSNEQFF
.,TRBV5-6,TRBD2,TRBJ2-3,TGTGCCAGCAGCTTGGTCGGGGGGAAGCGTGGCACAGATACGCAGTATTTT,CASSLVGGKRGTDTQYF
once,TRBV27,.,TRBJ1-5,TGTGCCAGCAGTAGGGACGGCCAGACTTATAGCAATCAGCCCCAGCATTTT,CASSRDGQTYSNQPQHF
.,TRBV4-1,.,TRBJ2-3,TGCGCCAGCAGCCAAGATAGGACTACGCAGTATTTT,CASSQDRTTQYF
.,TRBV5-1,.,TRBJ2-1,TGCGCCAGCAGCTTGGACGCCGGAACCTACAATGAGCAGTTCTTC,CASSLDAGTYNEQFF
.,TRBV6-6,TRBD2,TRBJ2-7,TGTGCCAGCAGTTATGTCGGGGGGATCGAGCAGTACTTC,CASSYVGGIEQYF
.,TRBV5-1,.,TRBJ2-3,TGCGCCAGCAGCTTGGCACTTTCTAGCACAGATACGCAGTATTTT,CASSLALSSTDTQYF
few,TRBV11-3,.,TRBJ1-5,TGTGCCAGCAGCCCGAGTCGTGATCAGCCCCAGCATTTT,CASSPSRDQPQHF